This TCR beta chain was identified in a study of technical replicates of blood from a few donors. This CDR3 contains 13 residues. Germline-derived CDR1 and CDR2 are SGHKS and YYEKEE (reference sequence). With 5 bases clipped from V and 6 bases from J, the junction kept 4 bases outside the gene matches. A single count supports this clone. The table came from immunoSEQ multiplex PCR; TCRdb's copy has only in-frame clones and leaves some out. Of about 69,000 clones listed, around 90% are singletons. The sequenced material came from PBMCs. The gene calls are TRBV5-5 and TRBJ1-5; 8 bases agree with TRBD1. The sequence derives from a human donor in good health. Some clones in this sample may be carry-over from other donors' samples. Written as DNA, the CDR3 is TGTGCCAGCAGTTGGGACAGGAGTCAGCCCCAGCATTTT. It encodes CASSWDRSQPQHF.